This T cell receptor beta chain is drawn from a study of monozygotic twins with inflammatory bowel disease. The CDR3 spans 20 residues. CDR1 is SGHRS, CDR2 YFSETQ, per germline. TCRdb re-analyzed the 5' RACE reads; it lists each CDR3 protein once, without DNA. The sample has 330,000 or so distinct CDR3 sequences. Sequenced sample: blood. This receptor was obtained from a human donor with ulcerative colitis or Crohn's disease, or a healthy co-twin of an affected twin (not recorded which). The chain joins TRBV5-1 to TRBJ2-1; TCRdb selects TRBD1, and the lack of DNA leaves this call unchecked. The chain's CDR3 is CASSWPWGGVQRDSYNEQFF.